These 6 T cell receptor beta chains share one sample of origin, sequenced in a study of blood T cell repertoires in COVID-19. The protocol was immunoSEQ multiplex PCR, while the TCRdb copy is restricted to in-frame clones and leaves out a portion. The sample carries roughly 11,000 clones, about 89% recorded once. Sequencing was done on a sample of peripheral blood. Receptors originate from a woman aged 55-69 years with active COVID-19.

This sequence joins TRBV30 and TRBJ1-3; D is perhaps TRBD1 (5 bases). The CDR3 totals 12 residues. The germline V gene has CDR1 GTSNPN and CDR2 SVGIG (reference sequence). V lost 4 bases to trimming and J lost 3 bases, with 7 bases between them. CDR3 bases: TGTGCCTGGACAGGGCGTGGAAACACCATATATTTT. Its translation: CAWTGRGNTIYF.

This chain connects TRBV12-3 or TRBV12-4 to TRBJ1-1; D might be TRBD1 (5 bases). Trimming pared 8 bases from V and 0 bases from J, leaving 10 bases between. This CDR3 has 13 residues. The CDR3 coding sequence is TGTGCCAGCCTCAGACAGTTGAACACTGAAGCTTTCTTT. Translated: CASLRQLNTEAFF.

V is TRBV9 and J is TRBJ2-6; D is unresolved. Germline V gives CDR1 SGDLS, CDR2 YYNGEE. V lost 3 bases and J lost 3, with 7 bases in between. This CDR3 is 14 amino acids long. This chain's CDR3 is CASSALSGANVLTF. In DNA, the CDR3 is TGTGCCAGCAGCGCCCTCAGTGGGGCCAACGTCCTGACTTTC.

In nucleotides, the CDR3 is TGTGCCAGTAGTATCTTGGGCCTTGGGGCCCTCGGGGGCACTGAAGCTTTCTTT. The encoded protein is CASSILGLGALGGTEAFF. This chain connects TRBV19 to TRBJ1-1, with D possibly being TRBD1 (5 bases). Germline-derived CDR1 and CDR2 are LNHDA and SQIVND (reference sequence). The V gene lost 3 bases and the J gene lost 4 bases, with 24 bases spanning the gap. The CDR3 contains 18 residues.

CDR3 nucleotides: TGTGCCAGCAGTTCCGCCTGGGGGGAAAAGGCAGATACGCAGTATTTT. It is translated as CASSSAWGEKADTQYF. The chain has TRBV27 and TRBJ2-3, with D possibly matching TRBD2 (6 bases). V was trimmed by 4 bases and J by 4 bases, leaving 18 bases between them. The CDR3 contains 16 residues. Germline loops: CDR1 MNHEY, CDR2 SMNVEV (reference sequence).

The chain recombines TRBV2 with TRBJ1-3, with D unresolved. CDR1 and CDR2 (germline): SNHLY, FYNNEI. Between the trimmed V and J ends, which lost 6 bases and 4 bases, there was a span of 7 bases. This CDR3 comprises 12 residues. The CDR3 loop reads CASRDSGNTIYF. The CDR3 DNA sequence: TGTGCCAGCAGAGACTCGGGAAACACCATATATTTT.